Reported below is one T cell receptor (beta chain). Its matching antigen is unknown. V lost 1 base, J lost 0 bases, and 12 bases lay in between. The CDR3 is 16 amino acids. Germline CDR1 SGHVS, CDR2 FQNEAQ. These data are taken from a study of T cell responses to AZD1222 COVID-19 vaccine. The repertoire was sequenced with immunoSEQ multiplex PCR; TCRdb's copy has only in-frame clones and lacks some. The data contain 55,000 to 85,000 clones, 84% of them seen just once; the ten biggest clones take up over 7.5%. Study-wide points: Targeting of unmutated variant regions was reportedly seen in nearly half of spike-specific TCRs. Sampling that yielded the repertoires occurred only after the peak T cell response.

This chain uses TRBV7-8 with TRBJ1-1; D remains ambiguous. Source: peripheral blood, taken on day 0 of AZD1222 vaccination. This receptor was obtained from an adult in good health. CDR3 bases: TGTGCCAGCAGCTTAGATCTGGGTAATATGAACACTGAAGCTTTCTTT. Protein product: CASSLDLGNMNTEAFF.